A selection of T cell receptor beta chains follows, all from one sample in a study of molecular identifiers for immune sequencing clone quantification. TCRdb processed the PCR reads anew with MiXCR; each CDR3 protein has one entry. The sample contains around 70,000 distinct CDR3 sequences, around 18% of which appear only once. Sequenced input: naive CD8+ T cells from blood, with Jurkat cell RNA spiked in. The receptors were gathered from a human donor in good health. Some libraries in this study had Jurkat cell RNA spiked in. Both conserved end residues are part of each CDR3. The D gene is left open where the match is weak.

v_gene,j_gene,d_gene,CDR3aa
TRBV28,TRBJ1-6,TRBD1,CASSLTLGTGSSPLHF
TRBV11-2,TRBJ1-1,TRBD1,CASSPDRGYTEAFF
TRBV4-1,TRBJ1-1,-,CASSQGVLPGTEAFF
TRBV7-6,TRBJ2-3,TRBD2,CASSLTREGRDTQYF
TRBV11-2,TRBJ2-1,TRBD2,CASSDGLAGVVGGDEQFF
TRBV10-3,TRBJ1-6,-,CAISEESYYNSPLHF
TRBV7-6,TRBJ1-1,-,CASSIGPGQMNTEAFF
TRBV12-3/TRBV12-4,TRBJ1-1,-,CASSTEMNTEAFF
TRBV10-3,TRBJ2-7,-,CAISESGFSSYEQYF
TRBV19,TRBJ2-3,TRBD1,CASSILTTGRTDTQYF
TRBV20-1,TRBJ2-7,TRBD1,CSAHLLRTGGSYEQYF
TRBV25-1,TRBJ2-3,TRBD1,CATLDPTGGDTQYF
TRBV7-9,TRBJ2-7,-,CASSPGSSASYEQYF
TRBV20-1,TRBJ2-2,TRBD2,CSARGPSGGSIGELFF
TRBV11-2,TRBJ2-3,-,CASSLDFLPDAQYF
TRBV27,TRBJ2-3,TRBD2,CASSTPGGGLDTQYF
TRBV6-2/TRBV6-3,TRBJ2-1,TRBD2,CASSLAGEQFF
TRBV2,TRBJ1-5,TRBD1,CASTGGDQPQHF